This T cell receptor (beta chain) is from a study of blood T cell repertoires in COVID-19. Sequencing used immunoSEQ multiplex PCR; TCRdb keeps in-frame clones, though not all of them. The data contain fewer than 400,000 clones, over 70% of them seen just once; the ten biggest clones take up about 2.7%. The CDR3 covers 15 residues. With 7 bases removed from V and 0 bases from J, the gap between germline ends came to 14 bases. The germline V gene encodes CDR1 SGHTA and CDR2 FQGNSA. The source is a young man with active or convalescent COVID-19. The sequencing sample was made of peripheral blood. The chain has TRBV7-2 and TRBJ2-3, with D perhaps matching TRBD2 (5 bases). The CDR3 sequence: CASNPSDYSTDTQYF. Written as DNA, the CDR3 is TGTGCCAGCAACCCATCCGACTACAGCACAGATACGCAGTATTTT.